This T cell receptor (beta chain) came from a study of shared clonotypes between healthy human individuals. Study results and caveats: Though the depth was large, rarefaction showed that sorted-subset sequencing was incomplete.

Looked up from germline, CDR1 is SEHNR and CDR2 is FQNEAQ (reference sequence). Trimming pared 5 bases from V and 7 bases from J, leaving 11 bases between. The CDR3 runs to 12 residues. Positively selected for CCR7, the CD45RO-negative cells used as naive CD8 cells excluded terminally differentiated effector memory CD45RA+ cells. Regarding this clone: The antigen remains unidentified.

Assay: immunoSEQ multiplex PCR; the TCRdb copy retains only in-frame clones and omits some. Seen here are about 2.2 million clones, just under 95% observed once, and the top ten hold about 1.6%. The sequencing input was naive CD8+ T cells from PBMCs. V gene TRBV7-9 combines with J gene TRBJ2-5; D gene ambiguous. This TCR was sampled from a man aged 18 to 29 in good health. Some clones in this sample may be carry-over from other donors' samples. The CDR3 DNA reads TGTGCCAGCAGCCAAACTCAGAGGACCCAGTACTTC. Its protein is CASSQTQRTQYF.